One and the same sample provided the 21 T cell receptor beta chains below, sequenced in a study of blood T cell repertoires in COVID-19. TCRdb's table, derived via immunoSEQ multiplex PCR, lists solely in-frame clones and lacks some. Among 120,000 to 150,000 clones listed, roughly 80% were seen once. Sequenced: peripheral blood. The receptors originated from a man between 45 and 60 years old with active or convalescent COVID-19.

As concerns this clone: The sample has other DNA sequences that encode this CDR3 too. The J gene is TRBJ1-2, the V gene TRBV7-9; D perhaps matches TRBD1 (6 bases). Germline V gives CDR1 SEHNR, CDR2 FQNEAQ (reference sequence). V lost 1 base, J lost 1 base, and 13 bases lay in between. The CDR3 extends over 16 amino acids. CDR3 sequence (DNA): TGTGCCAGCAGCTTAGGGTCGGACAGCGATAACTATGGCTACACCTTC. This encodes CASSLGSDSDNYGYTF.

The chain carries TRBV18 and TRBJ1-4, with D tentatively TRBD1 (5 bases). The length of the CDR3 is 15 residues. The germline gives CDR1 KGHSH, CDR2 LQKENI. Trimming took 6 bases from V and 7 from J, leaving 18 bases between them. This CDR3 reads CASSTAGISGEKLFF. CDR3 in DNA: TGTGCCAGCTCGACGGCAGGGATTTCTGGTGAAAAACTGTTTTTT.

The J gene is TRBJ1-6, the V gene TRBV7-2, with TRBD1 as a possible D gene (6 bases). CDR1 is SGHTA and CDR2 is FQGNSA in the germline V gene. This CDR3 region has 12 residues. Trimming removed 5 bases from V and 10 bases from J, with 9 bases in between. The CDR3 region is CASSLGQSPLHF. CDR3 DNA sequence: TGTGCCAGCAGCCTCGGACAGTCACCCCTCCACTTT.

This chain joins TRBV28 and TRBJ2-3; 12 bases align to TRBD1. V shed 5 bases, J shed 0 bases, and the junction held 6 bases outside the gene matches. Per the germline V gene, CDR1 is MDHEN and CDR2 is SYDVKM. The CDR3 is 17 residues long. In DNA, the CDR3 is TGTGCCAGCAGTCTGGGACAGGGGGCGTTTAGCACAGATACGCAGTATTTT. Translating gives CASSLGQGAFSTDTQYF.

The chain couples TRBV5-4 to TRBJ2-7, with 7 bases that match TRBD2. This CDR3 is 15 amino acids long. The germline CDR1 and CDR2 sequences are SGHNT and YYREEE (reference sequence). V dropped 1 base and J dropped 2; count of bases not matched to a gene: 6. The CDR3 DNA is TGTGCCAGCAGCTTGTCTAGCGGCGCTGCCTACGAGCAGTACTTC. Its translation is CASSLSSGAAYEQYF.

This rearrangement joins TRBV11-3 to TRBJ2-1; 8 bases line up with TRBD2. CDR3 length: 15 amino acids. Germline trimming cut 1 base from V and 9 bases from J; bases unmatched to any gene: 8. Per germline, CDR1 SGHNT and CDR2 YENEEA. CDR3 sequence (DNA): TGTGCCAGCAGCTTAGGCTGGCGAGCGGGAGTTGAGCAGTTCTTC. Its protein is CASSLGWRAGVEQFF.

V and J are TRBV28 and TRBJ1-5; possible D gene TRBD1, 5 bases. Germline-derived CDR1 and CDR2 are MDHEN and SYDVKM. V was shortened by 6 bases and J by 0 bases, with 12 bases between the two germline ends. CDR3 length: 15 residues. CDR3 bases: TGTGCCAGCAGCGACCCGCAGGGTAGCAATCAGCCCCAGCATTTT. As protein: CASSDPQGSNQPQHF.

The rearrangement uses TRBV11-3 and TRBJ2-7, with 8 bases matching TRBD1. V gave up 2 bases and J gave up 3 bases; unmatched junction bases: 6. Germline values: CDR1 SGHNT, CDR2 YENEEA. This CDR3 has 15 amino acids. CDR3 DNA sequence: TGTGCCAGCAGCTTAAATTCCGGGACAGGCTACGAGCAGTACTTC. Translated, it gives CASSLNSGTGYEQYF. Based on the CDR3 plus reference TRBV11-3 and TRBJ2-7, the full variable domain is EAGVVQSPRYKIIEKKQPVAFWCNPISGHNTLYWYLQNLGQGPELLIRYENEEAVDDSQLPKDRFSAERLKGVDSTLKIQPAELGDSAVYLCASSLNSGTGYEQYFGPGTRLTVT.

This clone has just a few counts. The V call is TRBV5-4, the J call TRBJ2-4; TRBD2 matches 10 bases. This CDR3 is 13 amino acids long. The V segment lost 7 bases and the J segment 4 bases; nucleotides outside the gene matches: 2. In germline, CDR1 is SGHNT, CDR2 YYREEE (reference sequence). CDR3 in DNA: TGTGCCAGCGAACTAGCGGGGAAAAACATTCAGTACTTC. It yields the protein CASELAGKNIQYF.

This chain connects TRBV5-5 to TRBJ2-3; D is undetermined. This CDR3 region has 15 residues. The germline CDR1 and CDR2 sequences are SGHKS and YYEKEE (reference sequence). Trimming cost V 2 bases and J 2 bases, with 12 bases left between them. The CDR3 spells CASSFVNFFTDTQYF. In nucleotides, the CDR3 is TGTGCCAGCAGCTTCGTAAACTTTTTCACAGATACGCAGTATTTT.

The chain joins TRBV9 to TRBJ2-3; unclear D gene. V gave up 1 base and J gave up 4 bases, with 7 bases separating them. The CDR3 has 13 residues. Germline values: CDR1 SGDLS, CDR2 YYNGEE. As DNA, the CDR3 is TGTGCCAGCAGCGTAAGCGTTGCAGATACGCAGTATTTT. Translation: CASSVSVADTQYF.

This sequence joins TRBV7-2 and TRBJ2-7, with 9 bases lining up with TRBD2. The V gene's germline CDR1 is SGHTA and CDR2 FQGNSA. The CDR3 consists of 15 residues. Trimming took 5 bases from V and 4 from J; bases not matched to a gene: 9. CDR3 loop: CASSAYSGSGYEQYF. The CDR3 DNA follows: TGTGCCAGCAGCGCCTATAGCGGGAGTGGGTACGAGCAGTACTTC.

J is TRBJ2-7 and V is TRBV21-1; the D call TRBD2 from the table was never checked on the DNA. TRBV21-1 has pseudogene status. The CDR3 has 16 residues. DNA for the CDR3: TGTGCCAGCAGCAAAGCGCGTTTTAGCCATTGGTACGAGCAGTACTTC. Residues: CASSKARFSHWYEQYF.

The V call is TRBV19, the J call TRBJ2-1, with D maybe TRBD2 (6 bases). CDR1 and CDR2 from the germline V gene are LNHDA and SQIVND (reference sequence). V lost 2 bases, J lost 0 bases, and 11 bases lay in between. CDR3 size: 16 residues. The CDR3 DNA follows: TGTGCCAGTAGTATAAGGGGAGGCCACTCCTACAATGAGCAGTTCTTC. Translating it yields CASSIRGGHSYNEQFF.

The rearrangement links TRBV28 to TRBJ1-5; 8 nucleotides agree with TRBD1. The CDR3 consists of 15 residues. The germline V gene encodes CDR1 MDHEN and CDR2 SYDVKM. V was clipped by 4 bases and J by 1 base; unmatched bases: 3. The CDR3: CASSSTGVSNQPQHF. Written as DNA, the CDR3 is TGTGCCAGCAGTTCGACAGGGGTCAGCAATCAGCCCCAGCATTTT.

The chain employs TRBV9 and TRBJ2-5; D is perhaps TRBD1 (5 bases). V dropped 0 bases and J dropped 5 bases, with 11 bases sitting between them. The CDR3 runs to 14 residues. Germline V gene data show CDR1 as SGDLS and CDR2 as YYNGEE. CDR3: CASSVGGVEETQYF. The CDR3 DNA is TGTGCCAGCAGCGTAGGGGGCGTAGAGGAGACCCAGTACTTC.

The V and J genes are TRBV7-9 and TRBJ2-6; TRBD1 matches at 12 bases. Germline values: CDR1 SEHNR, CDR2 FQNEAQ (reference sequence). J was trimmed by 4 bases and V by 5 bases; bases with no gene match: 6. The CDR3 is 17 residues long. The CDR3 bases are TGTGCCAGCAGCCAGGGACAGGGGGCGCCCGGGGCCAACGTCCTGACTTTC. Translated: CASSQGQGAPGANVLTF.

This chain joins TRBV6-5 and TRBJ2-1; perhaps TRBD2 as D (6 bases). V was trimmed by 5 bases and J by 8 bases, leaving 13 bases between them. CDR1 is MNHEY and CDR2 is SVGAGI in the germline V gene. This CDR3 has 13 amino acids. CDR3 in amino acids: CASSRTTYDEQFF. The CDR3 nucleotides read TGTGCCAGCAGTAGGACTACTTACGATGAGCAGTTCTTC.

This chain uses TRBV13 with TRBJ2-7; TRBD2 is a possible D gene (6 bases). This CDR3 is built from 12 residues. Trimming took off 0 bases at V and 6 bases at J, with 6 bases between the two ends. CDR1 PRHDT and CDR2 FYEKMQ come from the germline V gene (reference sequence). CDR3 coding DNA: TGTGCCAGCAGCTTAGGGCGGGGCGAGCAGTACTTC. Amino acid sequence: CASSLGRGEQYF.

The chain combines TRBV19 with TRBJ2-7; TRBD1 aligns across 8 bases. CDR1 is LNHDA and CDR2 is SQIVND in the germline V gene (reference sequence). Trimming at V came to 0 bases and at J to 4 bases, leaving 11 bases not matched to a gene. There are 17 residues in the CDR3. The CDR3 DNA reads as TGTGCCAGTAGTATAGATGGAACCAGGGGGCGAGGTTACGAGCAGTACTTC. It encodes CASSIDGTRGRGYEQYF.

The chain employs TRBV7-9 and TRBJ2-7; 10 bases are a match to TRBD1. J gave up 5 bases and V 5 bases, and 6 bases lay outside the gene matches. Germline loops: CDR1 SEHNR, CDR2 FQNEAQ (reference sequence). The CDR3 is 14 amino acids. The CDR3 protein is CASSGQGVWNEQYF. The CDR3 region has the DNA TGTGCCAGCAGCGGACAGGGGGTGTGGAACGAGCAGTACTTC.